This T cell receptor (beta chain) emerged from a study of lymphopenia after photon versus proton radiotherapy. Some clones are missing from TCRdb's copy, which holds only in-frame ones; the method was immunoSEQ multiplex PCR. The profile shows 20,000 to 25,000 clones, around 89% of them singletons. Germline V gene data show CDR1 as MNHEY and CDR2 as SMNVEV (reference sequence). CDR3 size: 13 residues. V lost 2 bases, J lost 6 bases, and 8 bases lay in between. V and J are TRBV27 and TRBJ2-1; no clear D. The TCR was taken from an older man with esophageal cancer. The material was peripheral blood, obtained from a patient treated with proton-based radiotherapy. The DNA for the CDR3 is TGTGCCAGCAGTTTAAAAGGGCCCAATGAGCAGTTCTTC. As protein: CASSLKGPNEQFF.